A single T cell receptor beta chain is shown here with its context. This CDR3 comprises 15 residues. The germline gives CDR1 SGHNT, CDR2 YENEEA. Trimming cost V 7 bases and J 1 base; bases outside gene matches: 6. This sample was taken from a study of graft-versus-host responses after intestinal transplantation. Study conclusions and caveats: GvH clones turned up in recipient marrow; some had shown up first in ileum or blood. Within allografts, high graft-versus-host to host-versus-graft clonal ratios were seen among patients with graft-donor T cell macrochimerism.

Clones were sequenced by immunoSEQ multiplex PCR, and TCRdb holds only the in-frame ones, with some missing. The sample consists of 13,000 to 15,000 clones, 33% of them appearing once. Investigators plated some 200,000 CFSE-labeled responder cells together with some 200,000 irradiated stimulator cells labeled with violet dye. The sequenced sample was alloreactive CD4+ T cells from a mixed lymphocyte reaction culture, obtained before intestinal transplant. Indicated subset: CFSE-low proliferating T cells sorted from roughly 6-day pre-transplant mixed lymphocyte reaction (GvH or HvG direction). This sequence originates from a human patient who received an intestinal transplant. The genes are TRBV11-3 and TRBJ2-3, with 9 nucleotides matching TRBD1. The CDR3 loop is CASTQRTGGTDTQYF. In nucleotides, the CDR3 is TGTGCCAGCACCCAAAGGACAGGGGGCACAGATACGCAGTATTTT.